These T cell receptor beta chains were read from a single sample in a study of technical replicates of blood from a few donors. Sequencing used immunoSEQ multiplex PCR; TCRdb keeps in-frame clones, though not all of them. This repertoire shows about 80,000 clones, about 97% found once; its top ten account for approximately 0.18%. Sequencing input: T cells isolated from PBMCs. These receptors were taken from a human donor in good health. Both conserved end residues are part of each CDR3. Each record gives: D gene, clone size, J gene, V gene, CDR3 DNA, CDR3 protein. A D gene is named only where the DNA matches it firmly. Expanded clones get a size class; other rows say once, few or many, or leave the size out.

>TRBD2|NA|TRBJ2-3|TRBV7-6
TGTGCCAGCAGTTTCCGGGGGAGCGGGGGGGTCTCAGATACGCAGTATTTT
CASSFRGSGGVSDTQYF
>TRBD1|NA|TRBJ1-1|TRBV6-6
TGTGCCAGCAGTCACAGGGACAGGGTTGCTGAAGCTTTCTTT
CASSHRDRVAEAFF
>TRBD2|NA|TRBJ2-3|TRBV9
TGTGCCAGCCGGACTAGCGGCACAGATACGCAGTATTTT
CASRTSGTDTQYF
>NA|NA|TRBJ2-7|TRBV2
TGTGCCAGCACCGGGGAGGGGACAGAGCAGTACTTC
CASTGEGTEQYF
>NA|NA|TRBJ2-5|TRBV11-2
TGTGCCAGCAGCTTCGGGCCCAGCGGGCGAGAGACCCAGTACTTC
CASSFGPSGRETQYF
>NA|NA|TRBJ2-1|TRBV2
TGTGCCAGCAGTGCTGGACTGTCTAACTCCTACAATGAGCAGTTCTTC
CASSAGLSNSYNEQFF
>NA|NA|TRBJ2-7|TRBV28
TGTGCCAGCAGCCTAGACGCCTCCCTCTCCTACGAGCAGTACTTC
CASSLDASLSYEQYF
>NA|NA|TRBJ2-2|TRBV7-6
TGTGCCAGCAGCTCTTTCTCTACCGGGGAGCTGTTTTTT
CASSSFSTGELFF
>NA|NA|TRBJ2-7|TRBV21-1
TGTGCCAGCAGCACTAGCGGGGGAGGTGAGCAGTACTTC
CASSTSGGGEQYF
>TRBD1|NA|TRBJ1-5|TRBV4-1
TGCGCCAGCAGCCAAGTCTCGGACAGGTCGGGTCAGCCCCAGCATTTT
CASSQVSDRSGQPQHF
>NA|NA|TRBJ1-2|TRBV2
TGTGCCAGCAGTGAACCCAGGTCTGCTAACTATGGCTACACCTTC
CASSEPRSANYGYTF
>NA|once|TRBJ2-7|TRBV7-9
TGTGCCAGCACCCATACCGGCGCGGTGTACGAGCAGTACTTC
CASTHTGAVYEQYF
>TRBD1|NA|TRBJ2-5|TRBV2
TGTGCCAGCCGGTTAGGGACAGGGCAAGAGACCCAGTACTTC
CASRLGTGQETQYF
>NA|NA|TRBJ2-4|TRBV11-1
TGTGCCAGCACCCAGTTAGCCAAAAACATTCAGTACTTC
CASTQLAKNIQYF
>NA|NA|TRBJ2-6|TRBV7-6
TGTGCCAGCAGCTACAACTCTGGGGCCAACGTCCTGACTTTC
CASSYNSGANVLTF
>TRBD2|NA|TRBJ2-5|TRBV5-4
TGTGCCAGCAGATTTACGACGGGCCTAGCGGGGGAGACCCAGTACTTC
CASRFTTGLAGETQYF
>NA|NA|TRBJ1-2|TRBV30
TGTGCCTGGAGTCGCGGCCTCGGGAGTGGCTACACCTTC
CAWSRGLGSGYTF
>TRBD1|NA|TRBJ1-3|TRBV6-1
TGTGCCAGCAGCGGGACAGGGAGCTCTGGAAACACCATATATTTT
CASSGTGSSGNTIYF
>NA|NA|TRBJ1-3|TRBV6-1
TGTGCCAGCAGTGAAACATTCAGGCGCTCTGGAAACACCATATATTTT
CASSETFRRSGNTIYF
>NA|NA|TRBJ2-6|TRBV13
TGTGCCAGCAGCTTGTTGCGGGACGGCTACTCTGGGGCCAACGTCCTGACTTTC
CASSLLRDGYSGANVLTF
>TRBD2|NA|TRBJ2-1|TRBV28
TGTGCCAGCAGTTTCCTGACTAGCGGGATCGACAATGAGCAGTTCTTC
CASSFLTSGIDNEQFF
>NA|once|TRBJ1-2|TRBV28
TGTGCCAGCAGTTTAATTACCGGTTCGCCAAAACGGGTCTATGGCTACACCTTC
CASSLITGSPKRVYGYTF
>TRBD2|NA|TRBJ2-7|TRBV6-1
TGTGCCATCCGGACTAGCGGGGGAGTCGAGCAGTACTTC
CAIRTSGGVEQYF
>TRBD2|NA|TRBJ2-7|TRBV11-3
TGTGCCAGCAGCTTAGGGGATTGGCGGGGGTCTGATGAGCAGTACTTC
CASSLGDWRGSDEQYF
>TRBD2|NA|TRBJ2-1|TRBV10-3
TGTGCCATCAGTGAAAGTGGGACTAGCGGGATAGCTTTCTTC
CAISESGTSGIAFF
>NA|NA|TRBJ1-3|TRBV7-8
TGTGCCAGCAGCTTCCGTCAGGCAGTCGGATTAAGCGGAAACACCATATATTTT
CASSFRQAVGLSGNTIYF
>TRBD2|NA|TRBJ2-2|TRBV11-1
TGTGCCAGCACCGCGACTAGCGGGAGTAACACCGGGGAGCTGTTTTTT
CASTATSGSNTGELFF
>NA|NA|TRBJ1-1|TRBV11-3
TGTGCCAGCAGCTTCGGTTTATCGGGAAGGACTGAAGCTTTCTTT
CASSFGLSGRTEAFF
>TRBD1|NA|TRBJ1-2|TRBV2
TGTGCCAGCAGTGCCGGACAGGGCCTCTATGGCTACACCTTC
CASSAGQGLYGYTF
>NA|few|TRBJ1-5|TRBV10-1
TGCGCCAGCAGTGAGAAGAGTCAGCCCCAGCATTTT
CASSEKSQPQHF
>NA|NA|TRBJ1-1|TRBV5-5
TGTGCCAGCAGCTTGAAGGGAGTTGGGGTCGAAGTAGCTTTCTTT
CASSLKGVGVEVAFF
>TRBD1|NA|TRBJ2-2|TRBV29-1
TGCAGCGGTCTGGGACAGGCGGTCACCGGGGAGCTGTTTTTT
CSGLGQAVTGELFF
>TRBD2|NA|TRBJ2-2|TRBV4-2
TGTGCCAGCAGCCAATATGGTCGGGGGGGGCCCGGGGAGCTGTTTTTT
CASSQYGRGGPGELFF
>TRBD1|NA|TRBJ2-5|TRBV30
TGTGCCTGGAGTTATGGAGTAGGCAGGGGGCAAGAGACCCAGTACTTC
CAWSYGVGRGQETQYF
>TRBD1|NA|TRBJ1-6|TRBV30
TGTGCCTGGAGCACGACGGACAGGGGTAATTCACCCCTCCACTTT
CAWSTTDRGNSPLHF
>NA|few|TRBJ1-1|TRBV14
TGTGCCAGCAGCCGAGTAAGAGCTTTCTTT
CASSRVRAFF
>NA|once|TRBJ2-2|TRBV14
TGTGCCAGCAGCCAAGTAGGAGCGGGCACCGGGGAGCTGTTTTTT
CASSQVGAGTGELFF
>TRBD1|NA|TRBJ1-2|TRBV6-1
TGTGCCAGCAGTGAAACCGGGACAGCTAACTATGGCTACACCTTC
CASSETGTANYGYTF
>NA|NA|TRBJ1-2|TRBV2
TGTGCCAGCCGGGTCAGGGGTACTAACTATGGCTACACCTTC
CASRVRGTNYGYTF
>TRBD1|once|TRBJ2-7|TRBV14
TGTGCCAGCAGCCAACCGGGACAGGGGACTGAATCCTACGAGCAGTACTTC
CASSQPGQGTESYEQYF
>NA|NA|TRBJ1-3|TRBV7-8
TGTGCCAGCAGCTTAGTCTTAGGAAACACCATATATTTT
CASSLVLGNTIYF
>NA|NA|TRBJ1-4|TRBV7-9
TGTGCCAGCAGCTTTTCTATAGAACGTGCTGAAAAACTGTTTTTT
CASSFSIERAEKLFF
>TRBD1|NA|TRBJ2-1|TRBV14
TGTGCCAGCAGCCAAGGGACAGGGGGCTGGAATGAGCAGTTCTTC
CASSQGTGGWNEQFF
>TRBD2|NA|TRBJ2-7|TRBV4-1
TGCGCCAGCAGCTTCGAGCCTAGCGGGAGCGTCTACGAGCAGTACTTC
CASSFEPSGSVYEQYF
>NA|NA|TRBJ1-2|TRBV9
TGTGCCAGCAGCGTTGGGACACCCCTTGAACATGGCTACACCTTC
CASSVGTPLEHGYTF
>TRBD1|NA|TRBJ1-1|TRBV6-4
TGTGCCAGCAGTGCGGACAGGCACACTGAAGCTTTCTTT
CASSADRHTEAFF
>NA|NA|TRBJ1-1|TRBV6-6
TGTGCCAGCAGTTACTCTGCCGGGGTCGCTGAAGCTTTCTTT
CASSYSAGVAEAFF
>TRBD2|NA|TRBJ2-7|TRBV5-1
TGCGCCAGCGCTAGGACTAGCGGGTCCTACGAGCAGTACTTC
CASARTSGSYEQYF
>TRBD2|NA|TRBJ2-5|TRBV7-8
TGTGCCAGCAGCTTAGCAGTGGCGGGGGGACAAGAGACCCAGTACTTC
CASSLAVAGGQETQYF
>NA|NA|TRBJ2-5|TRBV14
TGTGCCAGCAGCCGTGGGGAGGAGACCCAGTACTTC
CASSRGEETQYF
>TRBD2|NA|TRBJ2-1|TRBV5-1
TGCGCCAGCAGCCCGGACCAGGGTGTGGGGGGGGAGCAGTTCTTC
CASSPDQGVGGEQFF
>TRBD2|once|TRBJ2-7|TRBV5-1
TGCGCCAGCAGCGTAGGGACTAGCGGCCCCTACGAGCAGTACTTC
CASSVGTSGPYEQYF
>TRBD2|NA|TRBJ2-1|TRBV5-1
TGCGCCAGCAGCCCAGGACTAGCGGGAGTTATAGTCTACAATGAGCAGTTCTTC
CASSPGLAGVIVYNEQFF